The source of this T cell receptor (beta chain) is a study of vaccination effects on CD4 cells after COVID-19. Overall study: Participants received two doses of either the BNT162b2 or mRNA-1273 vaccine.

Sequencing was preceded by expansion of antigen-specific CD4+ T cells with viral peptide pools in the ViraFEST assay. When ten to eleven days of culture had elapsed, CD4+ T cells were isolated. The vaccine recipients had no prior SARS-CoV-2 infection, with negative nucleocapsid antibodies. They grew some 2 million PBMC in each well, adding around 10 IU/ml IL-2 and approximately 10 ug/ml peptides. Cells had half their medium changed to IL-2 medium on days 3 and 7. TCRdb keeps only in-frame clones here, not all; method: immunoSEQ multiplex PCR. Of about 20,000 clones listed, approximately 70% are singletons. The V and J ends lost 5 bases and 1 base respectively, with 15 bases between them. The V gene's germline CDR1 is SEHNR and CDR2 FQNEAQ (reference sequence). The CDR3 is 15 residues long. Concerning this clone: Its specificity is not known.

This material consisted of CD4+ T cells from PBMCs cultured with HCoV-NL63 spike peptides, taken before COVID-19 vaccination. The sequence was collected from a human donor who received a COVID-19 vaccine. J is TRBJ2-7 and V is TRBV7-9, with a weak D call TRBD1 (6 bases). The CDR3 DNA follows: TGTGCCAGCAGCCGTCAGGGGTCCCGGTCCTACGAGCAGTACTTC. It translates to CASSRQGSRSYEQYF.